A single sample is the source of the 8 T cell receptor beta chains below, sequenced in a study of blood T cell repertoires in COVID-19. The assay was immunoSEQ multiplex PCR, and TCRdb's table has in-frame clones only and misses some. The profile shows around 93,000 clones, about 92% of them singletons. The sequenced material came from peripheral blood. The source is a man aged 18 to 29 with COVID-19, enrolled during active disease.

The rearrangement links TRBV14 to TRBJ1-3, with 8 bases lining up with TRBD1. Germline assignment: CDR1 SGHDN and CDR2 FVKESK. With 1 base clipped from V and 0 bases from J, the junction kept 14 bases outside the gene matches. This CDR3 comprises 20 residues. The CDR3 is CASSQAFGQGARSSGNTIYF. Written as DNA, the CDR3 is TGTGCCAGCAGCCAAGCGTTTGGTCAGGGGGCGCGGAGCTCTGGAAACACCATATATTTT. Combining the CDR3 with reference TRBV14 and TRBJ1-3 gives the whole variable domain EAGVTQFPSHSVIEKGQTVTLRCDPISGHDNLYWYRRVMGKEIKFLLHFVKESKQDESGMPNNRFLAERTGGTYSTLKVQPAELEDSGVYFCASSQAFGQGARSSGNTIYFGEGSWLTVV.

The chain is built from TRBV27 and TRBJ1-2; 9 bases fit TRBD1. The V gene end was trimmed by 2 bases and the J gene end by 5 bases; junction bases not matched to a gene: 9. The germline V gene has CDR1 MNHEY and CDR2 SMNVEV (reference sequence). The CDR3 sequence is 16 residues long. This CDR3 is CASSLTRTGALYGYTF. CDR3 nucleotides: TGTGCCAGCAGTTTAACAAGGACAGGGGCGCTGTATGGCTACACCTTC.

This clone was recorded once. V is TRBV28 and J is TRBJ2-6; possible D gene TRBD2, 5 bases. The ends were cut back, 6 bases at V and 1 base at J, with 10 bases in the middle. Germline loops: CDR1 MDHEN, CDR2 SYDVKM. The CDR3 extends over 15 amino acids. The CDR3 DNA sequence: TGTGCCAGCAGCCGGCCGGGGTCTGGGGCCAACGTCCTGACTTTC. Its translation: CASSRPGSGANVLTF.

This chain uses TRBV11-2 with TRBJ1-3; 7 bases map to TRBD1. With V trimmed by 3 bases and J by 0 bases, 11 bases remained unmatched. Germline V gene lookup returns CDR1 SGHAT and CDR2 FQNNGV. CDR3 length equals 18 residues. CDR3 sequence (DNA): TGTGCCAGCAGCTTGAGGGGACAGCGACCGAGCTCTGGAAACACCATATATTTT. Its protein product is CASSLRGQRPSSGNTIYF.

The chain combines TRBV2 with TRBJ1-2; weak D call: TRBD1 (5 bases). This CDR3 contains 13 residues. V lost 6 bases and J 4 bases, leaving 12 bases between the germline ends. The V gene's germline CDR1 is SNHLY and CDR2 FYNNEI. The CDR3 sequence is CASRDGGSYGYTF. The CDR3 nucleotides read TGTGCCAGCAGGGACGGGGGTAGCTATGGCTACACCTTC.

The V and J genes are TRBV19 and TRBJ2-3; possibly TRBD1 for D (6 bases). Deletions cut 6 bases from V and 2 bases from J, with 18 bases between. Per the germline V gene, CDR1 is LNHDA and CDR2 is SQIVND (reference sequence). This CDR3 has 16 amino acids. The CDR3 region is CASRDPGHGNTDTQYF. CDR3 bases: TGTGCCAGTAGAGACCCGGGACATGGGAACACAGATACGCAGTATTTT.

The J gene is TRBJ2-1, the V gene TRBV15; D might be TRBD1 (6 bases). CDR3 length: 14 amino acids. CDR1 and CDR2 from the germline V gene are LNHNV and YYDKDF (reference sequence). V was pared by 1 base and J by 4 bases, with 8 bases between. CDR3 coding DNA: TGTGCCACCAGCAGAGGCGACAGGTACAATGAGCAGTTCTTC. Protein product: CATSRGDRYNEQFF.

The chain recombines TRBV7-8 with TRBJ1-3; D call uncertain. V was cut by 5 bases and J by 0 bases, with 8 bases left in between. Germline V CDR1 and CDR2: SGHVS, FQNEAQ. CDR3 length equals 14 residues. This CDR3 reads CASSPGFSGNTIYF. CDR3 DNA: TGTGCCAGCAGCCCCGGGTTCTCTGGAAACACCATATATTTT.